The rows below give T cell receptor beta chains drawn from one sample of a study of T-cell memory formation after mild COVID-19. TCRdb reprocessed the 5' RACE reads via MiXCR and lists one record per CDR3 protein. The table shows about 250,000 distinct CDR3 sequences, with roughly 14% occurring only once. Sequenced: PBMCs or a T cell subset sorted from them (not recorded which). The receptors were sampled from an adult woman who had mild COVID-19 (a few samples of this study predate the infection). Cell type and time point are not known. The CDR3 runs from the conserved cysteine through the conserved F or W. D genes are given only for firm matches. For some rows the clone size is stated as once, few or many, or as a class when expanded; others skip it.

- TRBJ1-3 TRBV7-2 - CASSLVGDTGNTIYF TGTGCCAGCAGCTTAGTAGGGGATACTGGAAACACCATATATTTT
- TRBJ1-6 TRBV10-3 - CAIDSPLHF TGTGCCATAGATTCACCCCTCCACTTT
- TRBJ1-4 TRBV9 few CASGGRPDRATNEKLFF TGTGCCAGTGGGGGTCGGCCTGACCGAGCAACTAATGAAAAACTGTTTTTT
TRBD1 TRBJ2-1 TRBV9 - CASSVAQGAGEQFF TGTGCCAGCAGCGTAGCTCAGGGGGCAGGTGAGCAGTTCTTC
- TRBJ2-7 TRBV27 few CASSSPRTSTYEQYF TGTGCCAGCAGTTCCCCGAGGACAAGTACCTACGAGCAGTACTTC
- TRBJ2-7 TRBV24-1 few CATSDGKGYEQYF TGTGCCACCAGTGACGGGAAGGGGTACGAGCAGTACTTC
- TRBJ2-1 TRBV9 many CASSVGTVENEQFF TGTGCCAGCAGCGTCGGCACCGTCGAAAATGAGCAGTTCTTC
TRBD1 TRBJ1-2 TRBV28 - CASSPGTGSFGYTF TGTGCCAGCAGTCCCGGGACAGGATCATTTGGCTACACCTTC
- TRBJ2-7 TRBV5-5 many CASSPGQGYDEQYF TGTGCCAGCAGCCCCGGGCAGGGGTACGACGAGCAGTACTTC
TRBD1 TRBJ1-5 TRBV19 few CASSLGQGAKPQHF TGTGCCAGTAGCCTGGGACAGGGGGCGAAGCCCCAGCATTTT
- TRBJ1-1 TRBV20-1 few CSAREGTGRTEAFF TGCAGTGCTAGAGAGGGGACCGGGAGGACTGAAGCTTTCTTT
TRBD2 TRBJ2-1 TRBV9 once CASSAGTSGGFNEQFF TGTGCCAGCAGCGCGGGGACTAGCGGGGGGTTCAATGAGCAGTTCTTC
TRBD1 TRBJ2-2 TRBV4-1 few CASSRDRQNTGELFF TGCGCCAGCAGCAGGGACAGGCAGAACACCGGGGAGCTGTTTTTT
TRBD1 TRBJ2-2 TRBV6-5 few CASRRDRGLTGELFF TGTGCCAGCCGACGGGACAGGGGGCTCACCGGGGAGCTGTTTTTT
TRBD1 TRBJ1-1 TRBV11-3 - CASRLYTQGAEAFF TGTGCCAGCAGGCTCTACACCCAGGGGGCTGAAGCTTTCTTT
TRBD1 TRBJ1-1 TRBV12-3/TRBV12-4 few CASSHGTDKAFF TGTGCCAGCAGCCATGGGACAGATAAAGCTTTCTTT
- TRBJ1-1 TRBV11-2 - CASSLKHDRQARGGNTEAFF TGTGCCAGCAGCTTAAAGCACGATCGACAGGCGCGGGGGGGGAACACTGAAGCTTTCTTT
- TRBJ1-2 TRBV3-1 - CASSPGMMNYGYTF TGTGCCAGCAGCCCTGGAATGATGAACTATGGCTACACCTTC